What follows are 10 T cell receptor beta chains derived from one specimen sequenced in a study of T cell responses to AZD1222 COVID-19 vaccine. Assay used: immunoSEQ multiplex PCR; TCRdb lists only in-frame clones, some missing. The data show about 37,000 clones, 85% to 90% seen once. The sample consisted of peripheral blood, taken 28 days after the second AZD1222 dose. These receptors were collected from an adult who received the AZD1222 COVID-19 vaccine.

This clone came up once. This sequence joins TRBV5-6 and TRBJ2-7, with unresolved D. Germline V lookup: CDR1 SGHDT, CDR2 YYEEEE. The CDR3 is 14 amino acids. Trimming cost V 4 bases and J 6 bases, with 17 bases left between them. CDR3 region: CASSGSFPRTEQYF. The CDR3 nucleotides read TGTGCCAGCAGCGGCTCGTTCCCAAGAACCGAGCAGTACTTC.

The CDR3 DNA reads as TGTGCCAGCAGCCACAAAGGGACTAGCGGGAGCTCTAGCACAGATACGCAGTATTTT. It specifies CASSHKGTSGSSSTDTQYF. The chain links TRBV3-1 (or the pseudogene TRBV3-2) to TRBJ2-3; TRBD2 agrees at 14 bases. Germline CDR1 LGHDT, CDR2 YNNKEL (reference sequence). Trimming at V came to 3 bases and at J to 0 bases, leaving 8 bases not matched to a gene. This CDR3 is built from 19 residues.

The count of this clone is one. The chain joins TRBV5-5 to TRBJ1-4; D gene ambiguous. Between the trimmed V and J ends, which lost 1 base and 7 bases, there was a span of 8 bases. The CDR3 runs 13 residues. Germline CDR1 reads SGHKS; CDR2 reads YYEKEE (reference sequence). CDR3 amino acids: CASSLNTGEKLFF. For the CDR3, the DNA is TGTGCCAGCAGCTTGAACACCGGTGAAAAACTGTTTTTT.

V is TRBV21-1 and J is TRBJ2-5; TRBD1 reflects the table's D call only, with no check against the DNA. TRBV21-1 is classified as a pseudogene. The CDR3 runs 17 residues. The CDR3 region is CARGTVTGQGHQETQYF. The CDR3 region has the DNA TGTGCCAGAGGGACGGTTACGGGACAGGGCCACCAAGAGACCCAGTACTTC.

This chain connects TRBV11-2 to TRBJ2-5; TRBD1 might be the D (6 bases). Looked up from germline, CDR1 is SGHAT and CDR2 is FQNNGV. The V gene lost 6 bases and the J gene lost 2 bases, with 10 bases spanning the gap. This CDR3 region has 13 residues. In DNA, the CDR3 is TGTGCCAGCAGACCCAGGGGTCAAGAGACCCAGTACTTC. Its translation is CASRPRGQETQYF.

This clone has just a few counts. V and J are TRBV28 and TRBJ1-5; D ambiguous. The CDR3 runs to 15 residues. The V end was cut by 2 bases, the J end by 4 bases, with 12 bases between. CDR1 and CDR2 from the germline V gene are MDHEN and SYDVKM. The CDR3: CASSLSGPGNQPQHF. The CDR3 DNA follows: TGTGCCAGCAGTTTAAGTGGCCCCGGGAATCAGCCCCAGCATTTT.

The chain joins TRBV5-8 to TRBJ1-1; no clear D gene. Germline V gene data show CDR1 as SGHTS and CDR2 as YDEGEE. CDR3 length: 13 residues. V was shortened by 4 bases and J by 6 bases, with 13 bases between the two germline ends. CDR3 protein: CASSPQAAAEAFF. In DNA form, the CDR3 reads TGTGCCAGCAGCCCGCAAGCGGCCGCTGAAGCTTTCTTT.

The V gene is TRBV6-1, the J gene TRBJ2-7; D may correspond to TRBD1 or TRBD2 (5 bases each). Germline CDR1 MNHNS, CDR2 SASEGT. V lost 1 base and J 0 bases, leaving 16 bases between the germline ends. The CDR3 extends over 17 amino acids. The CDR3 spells CASSEVGRATSSYEQYF. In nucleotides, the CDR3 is TGTGCCAGCAGTGAAGTGGGACGGGCGACCTCCTCCTACGAGCAGTACTTC.

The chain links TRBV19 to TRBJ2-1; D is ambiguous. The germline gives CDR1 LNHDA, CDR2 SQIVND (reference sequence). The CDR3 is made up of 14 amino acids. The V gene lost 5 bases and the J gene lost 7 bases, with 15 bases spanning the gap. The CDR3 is CASSPGRSVNEQFF. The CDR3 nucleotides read TGTGCCAGTAGTCCCGGACGGAGCGTAAATGAGCAGTTCTTC.

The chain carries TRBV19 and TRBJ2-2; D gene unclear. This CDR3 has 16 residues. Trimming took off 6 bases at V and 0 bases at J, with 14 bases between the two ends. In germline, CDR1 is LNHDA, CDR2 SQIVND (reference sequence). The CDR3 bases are TGTGCCAGTAGCCGAACCGGCACCTCGAACACCGGGGAGCTGTTTTTT. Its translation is CASSRTGTSNTGELFF. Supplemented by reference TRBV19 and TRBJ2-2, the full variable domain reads DGGITQSPKYLFRKEGQNVTLSCEQNLNHDAMYWYRQDPGQGLRLIYYSQIVNDFQKGDIAEGYSVSREKKESFPLTVTSAQKNPTAFYLCASSRTGTSNTGELFFGEGSRLTVL.